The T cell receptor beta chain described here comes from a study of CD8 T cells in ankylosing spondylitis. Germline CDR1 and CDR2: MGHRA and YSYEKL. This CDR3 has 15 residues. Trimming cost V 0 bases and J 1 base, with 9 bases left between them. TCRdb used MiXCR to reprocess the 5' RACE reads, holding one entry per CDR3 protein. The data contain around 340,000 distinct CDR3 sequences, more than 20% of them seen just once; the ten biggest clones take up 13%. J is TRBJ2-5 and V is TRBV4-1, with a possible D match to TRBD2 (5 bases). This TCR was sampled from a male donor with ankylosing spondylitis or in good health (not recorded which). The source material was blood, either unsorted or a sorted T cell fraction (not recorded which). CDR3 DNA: TGCGCCAGCAGCCAAGATTCCGGGGTCCAAGAGACCCAGTACTTC. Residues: CASSQDSGVQETQYF.